This TCR beta chain was obtained from a study of early T cells in non-severe SARS-CoV-2 infection. In TCRdb, the 5' RACE reads were re-called with MiXCR into one record per CDR3 protein. The table has 70,000 to 90,000 distinct CDR3 sequences, 15% seen once. The CDR3 is 17 residues long. The V and J ends lost 0 bases and 1 base, in that order; junction bases with no gene match: 7. Per germline, CDR1 SGHAT and CDR2 FQNNGV. This clonotype was picked up a small number of times. The genes are TRBV11-2 and TRBJ2-3, with 7 bases fitting TRBD1. Sequenced: whole blood. This TCR was sampled from an adult who was a healthcare worker with PCR-confirmed SARS-CoV-2 infection or an uninfected control (not recorded which). The CDR3 nucleotides are TGTGCCAGCAGCTTAGAAGGAACAGGGGTCGGCACAGATACGCAGTATTTT. It encodes CASSLEGTGVGTDTQYF.